This TCR beta chain was obtained from a study of T cell repertoires in cytomegalovirus infection. TCRdb re-derived calls from the reads in MiXCR, one entry per CDR3 protein. This table has over 150,000 distinct CDR3 sequences, roughly 17% appearing once. This receptor was obtained from a human donor in good health (CMV status not recorded). Some clones in this sample may be carry-over from other donors' samples. The material sequenced was CD8+ T cells from PBMCs.

As DNA, the CDR3 is TGTGCCAGCAGGGACGGCTGGAACACTGAAGCTTTCTTT. This gives the protein CASRDGWNTEAFF. The J gene is TRBJ1-1, the V gene TRBV2; D call uncertain. The CDR3 extends over 13 amino acids. V lost 6 bases to trimming and J lost 1 base, with 9 bases between them. Germline CDR1 is SNHLY and CDR2 is FYNNEI.